The 8 T cell receptor beta chains in this list originate from one sample, sequenced in a study of tumor and adjacent non-tumor tissue in lung cancer. TCRbeta libraries were built with three rounds of nested PCR, modified from ARM-PCR. MiXCR, applied by TCRdb to the multiplex PCR reads, yields one record per CDR3 protein. The profile shows over 110,000 distinct CDR3 sequences, roughly 70% of them singletons. The template was RNA from unsorted bulk tissue. Sequenced sample: lung tumor tissue. The receptors come from a man in his fifties or sixties with small cell lung cancer.

To note about this clonotype: Compared with germline, one end of the junction differs, possibly owing to a read error. The chain carries TRBV5-4 and TRBJ1-2; weak D call: TRBD1 (6 bases). Germline-derived CDR1 and CDR2 are SGHNT and YYREEE (reference sequence). CDR3 length: 15 residues. The CDR3 bases are TGTGCCAGCAGCTCTTACAGGGAACTTAACTATGGCCACACCTTC. Translated: CASSSYRELNYGHTF.

Comment on this clonotype: Possible read error: a much larger clone is one base away. The rearrangement uses TRBV6-6 and TRBJ2-7; maybe TRBD2 (5 bases). The germline V gene has CDR1 MNHNY and CDR2 SVGAGI (reference sequence). The CDR3 runs to 13 residues. The CDR3 sequence: CAGSSRTGYELYV. The CDR3 region has the DNA TGTGCCGGCAGTTCCAGGACTGGATACGAGCTGTACGTC.

Points on this clonotype: It is likely a read error, because the conserved phenylalanine at the end of the CDR3 is missing. V usage is TRBV29-1 and J usage is TRBJ2-3; D is perhaps TRBD1 (6 bases). Germline-derived CDR1 and CDR2 are SQVTM and ANQGSEA. The CDR3 length is 15 residues. CDR3 residues: CSVSPGHPSTDTQYS. The CDR3 region has the DNA TGTAGCGTCAGCCCGGGACACCCTAGCACAGATACGCAGTATTCT.

This chain connects TRBV12-3 or TRBV12-4 to TRBJ1-5; D may be TRBD1 (5 bases). V shed 10 bases and J shed 13 bases, with 26 bases lying between them. The CDR3 sequence is 14 residues long. Here the CDR3 DNA reads TGTGCCATCCGGAAGGGTGGGGGGAAGCATCCTCAGCATTTT. Protein product: CAIRKGGGKHPQHF.

In the case of this clonotype: The conserved final phenylalanine or tryptophan is absent from the CDR3, which likely points to a read error. This chain links TRBV20-1 with TRBJ2-1, with 7 positions matching TRBD2. Germline CDR1 reads DFQATT; CDR2 reads SNEGSKA (reference sequence). This CDR3 spans 16 amino acids. V shed 0 bases and J 7 bases; nucleotides not matched to a gene: 12. The CDR3 reads CSARDGAGVSRNEQFS. The CDR3 DNA sequence: TGCAGTGCTAGAGATGGGGCGGGAGTATCAAGAAATGAGCAGTTCTCC.

On this clonotype: One junction end disagrees with the germline gene, perhaps due to a read error. The chain uses TRBV11-2 and TRBJ2-5; possibly TRBD1 for D (6 bases). Germline loops: CDR1 SGHAT, CDR2 FQNNGV. This CDR3 region has 20 residues. The CDR3 DNA is TGTGCCAGCAGCCCGTACCTACTACCCCCACGGGACAAAAGAGAAGAGACCCAGTATTTC. It encodes CASSPYLLPPRDKREETQYF.

V gene TRBV4-1 combines with J gene TRBJ1-2; 9 nucleotides match TRBD1. The length of the CDR3 is 13 residues. V was clipped by 6 bases and J by 5 bases; unmatched bases: 4. Germline CDR1 reads MGHRA; CDR2 reads YSYEKL. This CDR3 is CASRQQGAYGYTF. CDR3 nucleotide sequence: TGCGCCAGCAGACAACAGGGGGCATATGGCTACACCTTC.

This clonotype was counted a few times. The chain couples TRBV20-1 to TRBJ2-2; no clear D gene. V was pared by 6 bases and J by 6 bases, with 14 bases between. Per germline, CDR1 DFQATT and CDR2 SNEGSKA (reference sequence). The CDR3 totals 13 residues. The CDR3 loop is CSAPGPYAGELFF. The CDR3 DNA reads as TGCAGTGCCCCTGGACCCTACGCCGGGGAGCTGTTTTTT.